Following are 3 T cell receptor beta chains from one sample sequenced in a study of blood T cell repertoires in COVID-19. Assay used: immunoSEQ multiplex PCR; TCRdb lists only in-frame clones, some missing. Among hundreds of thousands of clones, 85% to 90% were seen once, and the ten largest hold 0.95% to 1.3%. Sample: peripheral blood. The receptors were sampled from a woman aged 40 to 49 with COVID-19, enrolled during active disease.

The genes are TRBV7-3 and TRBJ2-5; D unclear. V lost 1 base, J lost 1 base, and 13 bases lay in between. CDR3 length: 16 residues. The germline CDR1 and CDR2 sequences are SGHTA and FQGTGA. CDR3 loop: CASSLNPRTAQETQYF. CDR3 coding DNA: TGTGCCAGCAGCTTAAACCCCCGCACAGCCCAAGAGACCCAGTACTTC.

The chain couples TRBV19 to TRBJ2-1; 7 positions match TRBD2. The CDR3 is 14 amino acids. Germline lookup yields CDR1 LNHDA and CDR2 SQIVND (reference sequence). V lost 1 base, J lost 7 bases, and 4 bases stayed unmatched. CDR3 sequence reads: CASSIGGGINEQFF. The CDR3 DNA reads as TGTGCCAGTAGTATAGGCGGGGGTATTAATGAGCAGTTCTTC. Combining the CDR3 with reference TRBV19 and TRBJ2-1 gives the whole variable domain DGGITQSPKYLFRKEGQNVTLSCEQNLNHDAMYWYRQDPGQGLRLIYYSQIVNDFQKGDIAEGYSVSREKKESFPLTVTSAQKNPTAFYLCASSIGGGINEQFFGPGTRLTVL.

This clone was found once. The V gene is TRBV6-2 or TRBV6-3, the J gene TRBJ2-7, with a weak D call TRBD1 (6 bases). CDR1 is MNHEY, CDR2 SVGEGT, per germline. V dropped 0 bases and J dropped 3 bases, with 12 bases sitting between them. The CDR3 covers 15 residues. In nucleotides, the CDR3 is TGTGCCAGCAGTTACTCAGCACAGGGAAACTACGAGCAGTACTTC. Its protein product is CASSYSAQGNYEQYF.